Below, 11 T cell receptor beta chains from the same sample are listed, as sequenced in a study of T cell responses to AZD1222 COVID-19 vaccine. The repertoire was sequenced with immunoSEQ multiplex PCR; TCRdb's copy has only in-frame clones and lacks some. The repertoire holds around 250,000 clones, with approximately 95% as singletons. Sample: peripheral blood, taken on day 0 of AZD1222 vaccination. The receptors shown here come from an adult in good health.

The chain combines TRBV5-1 with TRBJ2-3; D uncertain. The CDR3 runs 13 residues. Trimming shortened V by 4 bases and J by 1 base, and 7 bases separated the two germline ends. From germline, CDR1 is SGHRS and CDR2 YFSETQ. DNA for the CDR3: TGCGCCAGCAGCGTTTATCGCACAGATACGCAGTATTTT. This translates into CASSVYRTDTQYF.

The rearrangement links TRBV6-5 to TRBJ2-7; 9 bases line up with TRBD1. The ends lost 0 bases at V and 2 bases at J; junction bases unmatched: 5. The germline gives CDR1 MNHEY, CDR2 SVGAGI. The CDR3 loop spans 16 amino acids. The CDR3 loop is CASSYSDRGFPYEQYF. Written as DNA, the CDR3 is TGTGCCAGCAGTTACTCCGACAGGGGGTTTCCCTACGAGCAGTACTTC.

CDR3 amino acids: CASSYGQGAQPQHF. The CDR3 nucleotides read TGTGCCAGCAGCTACGGACAGGGCGCTCAGCCCCAGCATTTT. This chain uses TRBV3-1 (or the pseudogene TRBV3-2) with TRBJ1-5; 8 bases align to TRBD1. Germline V gene sequence: CDR1 LGHDT, CDR2 YNNKEL (reference sequence). V shed 5 bases and J 6 bases; nucleotides not matched to a gene: 6. The CDR3 is 14 amino acids.

The chain links TRBV6-1 to TRBJ1-3; 8 bases are a match to TRBD1. There are 17 residues in the CDR3. With 4 bases clipped from V and 2 bases from J, the junction kept 10 bases outside the gene matches. Germline V CDR1 and CDR2: MNHNS, SASEGT. CDR3 DNA sequence: TGTGCCAGCAGTGCTCCGGGACAGGCCTATCCTGGAAACACCATATATTTT. It is translated as CASSAPGQAYPGNTIYF.

The genes are TRBV5-1 and TRBJ1-1; tentatively, D is TRBD1 (6 bases). Trimming left V 4 bases short and J 8 bases short, with 15 bases between. CDR1 SGHRS and CDR2 YFSETQ come from the germline V gene. The CDR3 is made up of 13 amino acids. The CDR3: CASSLGQIGEAFF. The CDR3 nucleotides read TGCGCCAGCAGCCTCGGACAGATAGGGGAAGCTTTCTTT.

This clone has a single count. The rearrangement uses TRBV5-8 and TRBJ1-5; D not certain. The CDR3 spans 15 residues. CDR1 is SGHTS and CDR2 is YDEGEE in the germline V gene. V was pared by 0 bases and J by 0 bases, with 7 bases between. DNA for the CDR3: TGTGCCAGCAGCTTGGTGGGTGATAGCAATCAGCCCCAGCATTTT. Protein: CASSLVGDSNQPQHF.

This clone was seen just once. The chain links TRBV28 to TRBJ2-2; D perhaps matches TRBD2 (6 bases). CDR1 MDHEN and CDR2 SYDVKM come from the germline V gene. The V gene lost 5 bases and the J gene lost 4 bases, with 11 bases spanning the gap. The CDR3 runs 14 residues. This chain's CDR3 is CASSRDSSTGELFF. CDR3 nucleotide sequence: TGTGCCAGCAGTCGGGACTCCTCCACCGGGGAGCTGTTTTTT.

CDR3 nucleotide sequence: TGCGCCAGCAGCCAATTTCCGGGAGGGACTGGAAACACCATATATTTT. Protein: CASSQFPGGTGNTIYF. The chain employs TRBV4-1 and TRBJ1-3; no reliable D call. This CDR3 spans 16 amino acids. Germline V CDR1 and CDR2: MGHRA, YSYEKL. V was shortened by 2 bases and J by 2 bases, with 13 bases between the two germline ends.

The table lists this clone with a few counts. The chain joins TRBV18 to TRBJ2-1; TRBD2 agrees at 14 bases. CDR1 and CDR2 from the germline V gene are KGHSH and LQKENI. The CDR3 runs 16 residues. V dropped 6 bases and J dropped 9; count of bases not matched to a gene: 10. The CDR3 sequence: CASSPEGLAGASEQFF. CDR3 sequence (DNA): TGTGCCAGCTCCCCAGAGGGACTAGCGGGAGCCAGTGAGCAGTTCTTC.

This rearrangement joins TRBV11-2 to TRBJ2-7, with D possibly being TRBD2 (5 bases). This CDR3 is built from 15 residues. Germline V gene lookup returns CDR1 SGHAT and CDR2 FQNNGV. V was cut by 5 bases and J by 0 bases, with 14 bases left in between. In DNA form, the CDR3 reads TGTGCCAGCAGCCAGGCGGCAGCGGCCTCCTACGAGCAGTACTTC. It is translated as CASSQAAAASYEQYF.

This chain connects TRBV28 to TRBJ2-3, with no clear D. V was shortened by 7 bases and J by 10 bases, with 9 bases between the two germline ends. Germline V gene data show CDR1 as MDHEN and CDR2 as SYDVKM. The CDR3 spans 10 residues. The CDR3 region has the DNA TGTGCCAGCAACGCCGGGCCGCAGTATTTT. This translates into CASNAGPQYF. Looking up the rest from reference TRBV28 and TRBJ2-3 gives the full variable domain: DVKVTQSSRYLVKRTGEKVFLECVQDMDHENMFWYRQDPGLGLRLIYFSYDVKMKEKGDIPEGYSVSREKKERFSLILESASTNQTSMYLCASNAGPQYFGPGTRLTVL.